This section outlines one T cell receptor beta chain sequence together with its context. It has no known antigen specificity. No much larger clone is present one base from it, and per-base qualities are unavailable. This sample was taken from a study of shared clonotypes between healthy human individuals (dated by TCRdb to 2018 to 2021). At the level of the whole study: The cohort comprised two women and a few men aged 18 to 49 years. Per donor, three plates each were used for CD4 naive and CD4 memory, two for CD8 naive, and one for CD8 memory. To estimate repertoire size and how much clonotypes are shared between individuals, the study performed deep sequencing of blood TCR repertoires from five healthy adults. Libraries were prepared and TCR repertoires were sequenced by different laboratories using diverse techniques, in order to increase sequencing depth and limit assay-specific biases. Leukapheresis yielded between about 0.8 and 8.9 billion PBMCs per donor.

The paper's findings and limits, for the study overall: Across a few donors, around 5% of naive CD4, over 3% of naive CD8, 2% to 2.5% of memory CD4, and approximately 0.4% of memory CD8 clonotypes were shared. Because the study included only a small number of donors, the genetic and exposure-history diversity represented was limited. Even with the large sequencing depth, rarefaction of the sorted-subset datasets indicated that sequencing was incomplete. Clonotypes shared by all four sorted-subset donors showed higher generation probabilities than non-shared clonotypes. Pairwise subsampling indicated that sequencing depth was expected to affect the degree of clonotype sharing among donors. Larger estimated clonotype richness was generally found for naive subsets than for memory subsets. Sampling was restricted to blood, and TCR repertoires in tissues likely differ from the TCR repertoires found in blood.

Using the deep immunoSEQ assay, multiplex PCR amplified TCR CDR3 regions from genomic DNA. For each cell subset, the extracted genomic DNA was distributed evenly across all wells of several immunoSEQ 96-well plates, and each plate served as one replicate. Each replicate PCR for sorted subsets received roughly 0.2 ug genomic DNA, equal to 28,000 or so T cell genomes. The purified libraries were quantified using a Qubit 3.0 fluorometer, sized with a Bioanalyzer 2100, and then quantified again using the KAPA Library Quantification kit. Every immunoSEQ 96-well plate was sequenced on a separate single-read 150-cycle Illumina NextSeq 550 flow cell. From the authors' description of their analysis: The immunoSEQ output contained only junctional sequences without quality scores, so filtering could not match that applied to full-length reads. Sequences were annotated with PyIR, a Python wrapper for IgBLAST v1.9, and V/J genes and CDR3 were assigned using IMGT germline references. Reads were filtered out if the reads had weak V/J assignments (E-value above 1e-6), no CDR3, stop codons, out-of-frame junctions, or ambiguous translated residues. A V3J clonotype was defined by an identical inferred V gene, J gene, and CDR3 amino acid sequence. Percentage overlap between repertoires was computed as shared unique clonotypes divided by the size of the smaller repertoire. Three approaches were used to assess repertoire richness: RTK rarefaction, the Chao1 estimator, and Recon v2.1 estimates of unobserved clonotypes. OLGA was used to compute generation probabilities for all TCRbeta clonotypes that the gDNA method yielded from several donors. In its TCRdb copy, this immuneACCESS table keeps in-frame sequences only and misses some clones. Where compared with another copy, unresolved V genes explain less than half of these, and the others have no known cause. V and J calls and clone size are given by that table; D and trimming were obtained from the DNA. Within this sample are around 620,000 clones, with around 95% of them counted one time only. Of the sample, approximately 0.12% falls within the top ten clones.

CD8 naive samples were obtained by positive selection for CCR7 among CD45RO-negative cells, yielding a CD45RA+CCR7+ population from which TemRA cells were excluded. Donors were healthy HIV-negative adults with no recently reported acute infections or vaccinations. Every donor was a Caucasian adult residing in Nashville, Tennessee, USA. Blood was collected by leukapheresis, and PBMCs were isolated by Ficoll-Histopaque density gradient centrifugation and then cryopreserved in liquid nitrogen vapor phase. Analytical flow cytometry was used to check the purity and quantity of every magnetically sorted T cell population. Each sorted fraction had its genomic DNA isolated and then quantified by UV absorbance on a Nanodrop 2000c. V and J are truncated by 5 bases and 5 bases respectively, leaving an intervening sequence of 3 bases. The germline V gene gives CDR1 as SGHVS and CDR2 as FQNEAQ. Measured from the cysteine to the phenylalanine, the CDR3 is 11 residues long. Only CDR3 DNA remains: 33 bases, in frame from the first base.

Recombination linked TRBV7-8 to TRBJ2-2, with an unclear D gene assignment. The sequence was obtained from a woman aged 30 to 39 in good health. Input material: naive CD8+ T cells sorted from blood. This specimen's cell subset or site label, per the study, means: CD45RA+CCR7+. The nucleotide sequence is given as TGTGCCAGCAGCCCTACCGGGGAGCTGTTTTTT. This translates into CASSPTGELFF.